The T cell receptor beta chain under discussion was sequenced for a study of shared clonotypes between healthy human individuals. CD8 cells classed as naive were CD45RO-negative and positively selected for CCR7, excluding terminally differentiated effector memory CD45RA+ cells. On this clone: The same CDR3 can be traced to other DNA sequences in this sample.

Germline CDR1 SEHNR, CDR2 FQNEAQ (reference sequence). Trimming removed 1 base from V and 7 bases from J, with 7 bases in between. CDR3 length: 13 residues. Only in-frame clones appear in the TCRdb table, and some are missing; sequencing was by immunoSEQ multiplex PCR. Among roughly 2.1 million clones listed, under 95% were seen once. The chain carries TRBV7-9 and TRBJ1-4, with D possibly TRBD1 on 5 matching bases. The clonotype originates from a man between 18 and 29 years old in good health. Some clones in this sample may be carry-over from other donors' samples. Sequenced input: naive CD8+ T cells from PBMCs. The chain's CDR3 is CASSLGRGEKLFF. In DNA form, the CDR3 reads TGTGCCAGCAGCTTAGGGAGGGGTGAAAAACTGTTTTTT.